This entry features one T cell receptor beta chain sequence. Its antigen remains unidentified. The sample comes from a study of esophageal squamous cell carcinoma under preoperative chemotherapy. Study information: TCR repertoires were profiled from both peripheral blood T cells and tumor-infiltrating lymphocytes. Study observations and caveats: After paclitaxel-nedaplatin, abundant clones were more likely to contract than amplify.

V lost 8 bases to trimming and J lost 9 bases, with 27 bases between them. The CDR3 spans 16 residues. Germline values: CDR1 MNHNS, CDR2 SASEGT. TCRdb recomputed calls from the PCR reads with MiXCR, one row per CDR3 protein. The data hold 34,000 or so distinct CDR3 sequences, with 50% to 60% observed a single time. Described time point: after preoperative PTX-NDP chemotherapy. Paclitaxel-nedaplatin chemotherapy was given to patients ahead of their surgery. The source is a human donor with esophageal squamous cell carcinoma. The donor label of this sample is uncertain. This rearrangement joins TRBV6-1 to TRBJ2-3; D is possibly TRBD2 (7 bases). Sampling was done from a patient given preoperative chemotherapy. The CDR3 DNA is TGTGCCAGCCGTCGCAAGGGGGGGGGCGGCGAAGACACGCAGTATTTT. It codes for CASRRKGGGGEDTQYF.